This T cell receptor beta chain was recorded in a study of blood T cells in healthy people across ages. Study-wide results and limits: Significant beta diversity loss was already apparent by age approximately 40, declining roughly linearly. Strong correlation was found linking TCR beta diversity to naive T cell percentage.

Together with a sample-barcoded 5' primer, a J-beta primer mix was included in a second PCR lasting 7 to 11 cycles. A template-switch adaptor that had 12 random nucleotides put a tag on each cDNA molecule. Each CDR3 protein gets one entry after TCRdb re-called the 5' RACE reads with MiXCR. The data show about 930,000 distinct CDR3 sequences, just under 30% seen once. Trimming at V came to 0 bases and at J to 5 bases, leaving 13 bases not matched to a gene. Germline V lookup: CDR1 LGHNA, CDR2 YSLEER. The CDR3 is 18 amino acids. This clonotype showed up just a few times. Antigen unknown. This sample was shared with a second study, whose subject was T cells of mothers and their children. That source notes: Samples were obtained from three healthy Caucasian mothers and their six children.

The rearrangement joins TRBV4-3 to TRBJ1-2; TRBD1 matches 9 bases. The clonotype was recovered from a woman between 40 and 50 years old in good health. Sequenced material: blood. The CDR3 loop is CASSQEIGQGPGAYGYTF. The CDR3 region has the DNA TGCGCCAGCAGCCAAGAAATCGGACAGGGGCCTGGAGCGTATGGCTACACCTTC.